This is a list of T cell receptor beta chains from one sample in a study of glioma-infiltrating T cells after dendritic cell vaccination. The protocol was immunoSEQ multiplex PCR, while the TCRdb copy is restricted to in-frame clones and leaves out a portion. The sample holds roughly 87,000 clones, around 83% seen once. The sequencing used blood, collected after dendritic cell vaccination. The origin of the receptors is a human donor with glioblastoma. Both conserved end residues are part of each CDR3. The D gene is left open where the match is weak. Part of the rows lack a size; the others show once, few, many or a class for expanded clones.

V: TRBV2
D: TRBD1
J: TRBJ2-7
size: few
CDR3: CASSLARTGGAEQYF
DNA: TGTGCCAGCAGCCTAGCCCGGACAGGGGGCGCCGAGCAGTACTTC

V: TRBV7-9
D: .
J: TRBJ1-4
size: .
CDR3: CASSDGQNWFNEKLFF
DNA: TGTGCCAGCAGCGATGGACAGAATTGGTTTAATGAAAAACTGTTTTTT

V: TRBV9
D: TRBD1
J: TRBJ2-2
size: .
CDR3: CASSLYRGPTTGELFF
DNA: TGTGCCAGCAGCCTCTACAGGGGCCCAACAACCGGGGAGCTGTTTTTT

V: TRBV4-2
D: .
J: TRBJ1-2
size: .
CDR3: CASSQGLGGEGFYGYTF
DNA: TGTGCCAGCAGCCAAGGCCTCGGGGGGGAGGGGTTTTATGGCTACACCTTC

V: TRBV6-1
D: .
J: TRBJ2-7
size: .
CDR3: CASSNTYEQYF
DNA: TGTGCCAGCAGTAACACCTACGAGCAGTACTTC

V: TRBV9
D: TRBD1
J: TRBJ2-1
size: once
CDR3: CASSVGLRGQENNEQFF
DNA: TGTGCCAGCAGCGTAGGGCTTCGGGGACAGGAAAACAATGAGCAGTTCTTC

V: TRBV7-9
D: .
J: TRBJ2-7
size: few
CDR3: CASSLLPDSYEQYF
DNA: TGTGCCAGCAGCCTCTTACCCGATAGCTACGAGCAGTACTTC

V: TRBV25-1
D: .
J: TRBJ1-1
size: .
CDR3: CASSEVREKEAFF
DNA: TGTGCCAGCAGTGAGGTCAGGGAAAAGGAAGCTTTCTTT

V: TRBV5-8
D: .
J: TRBJ1-5
size: once
CDR3: CASSPSGGTNQPQHF
DNA: TGTGCCAGCAGCCCCTCGGGGGGAACCAATCAGCCCCAGCATTTT

V: TRBV2
D: TRBD1
J: TRBJ2-5
size: .
CDR3: CAGGQGGETQYF
DNA: TGTGCCGGAGGACAGGGTGGAGAGACCCAGTACTTC

V: TRBV7-2
D: .
J: TRBJ1-1
size: .
CDR3: CASSRRALSTEAFF
DNA: TGTGCCAGCAGCCGGAGGGCGTTATCGACTGAAGCTTTCTTT

V: TRBV5-1
D: .
J: TRBJ1-1
size: .
CDR3: CASSLMGTSMNTEAFF
DNA: TGCGCCAGCAGCTTGATGGGGACATCCATGAACACTGAAGCTTTCTTT

V: TRBV6-5
D: TRBD2
J: TRBJ2-3
size: .
CDR3: CASSPSGGSDTQYF
DNA: TGTGCCAGCAGTCCCAGCGGGGGGTCAGATACGCAGTATTTT

V: TRBV5-5
D: .
J: TRBJ2-7
size: few
CDR3: CASSRAAGPSYEQYF
DNA: TGTGCCAGCAGCCGAGCGGCGGGTCCGTCCTACGAGCAGTACTTC

V: TRBV2
D: TRBD1
J: TRBJ2-5
size: .
CDR3: CASSEVGQVPGEQYF
DNA: TGTGCCAGCAGTGAGGTAGGACAGGTCCCAGGGGAGCAGTACTTC

V: TRBV7-8
D: .
J: TRBJ1-3
size: few
CDR3: CASSLGTDSGNTIYF
DNA: TGTGCCAGCAGCTTAGGGACAGACTCTGGAAACACCATATATTTT

V: TRBV6-6
D: .
J: TRBJ1-4
size: .
CDR3: CASSYLQGKEKLFF
DNA: TGTGCCAGCAGTTACTTACAGGGAAAGGAAAAACTGTTTTTT

V: TRBV19
D: .
J: TRBJ1-1
size: .
CDR3: CASSTRGGVNTEAFF
DNA: TGTGCCAGTAGTACTCGGGGGGGTGTGAACACTGAAGCTTTCTTT

V: TRBV9
D: .
J: TRBJ1-1
size: .
CDR3: CASSVGLGGEAFF
DNA: TGTGCCAGCAGCGTAGGCTTAGGAGGTGAAGCTTTCTTT

V: TRBV10-3
D: TRBD1
J: TRBJ2-3
size: .
CDR3: CAISGTGKVETDTQYF
DNA: TGTGCCATCAGTGGGACAGGGAAGGTTGAGACAGATACGCAGTATTTT

V: TRBV11-1
D: TRBD1
J: TRBJ1-1
size: .
CDR3: CASSVRQGLGTEAFF
DNA: TGTGCCAGCAGCGTCCGACAGGGGTTGGGCACTGAAGCTTTCTTT

V: TRBV2
D: TRBD2
J: TRBJ2-4
size: .
CDR3: CASRARLALNIQYF
DNA: TGTGCCAGCAGAGCCCGACTAGCGTTAAACATTCAGTACTTC

V: TRBV4-2
D: TRBD2
J: TRBJ2-3
size: once
CDR3: CASSQGGGSGTPMGTQYF
DNA: TGTGCCAGCAGCCAAGGAGGGGGTAGCGGGACCCCGATGGGGACGCAGTATTTT